The 28 T cell receptor beta chains reported below all come from one sample, sequenced in a study of beta chain features in type 1 diabetes. The authors reverse transcribed all of the isolated RNA, so sequencing captured expressed TCRB transcripts. Repertoires were generated with immunoSEQ multiplex PCR, while TCRdb's copy carries only in-frame clones and drops some. Of about 150,000 clones listed, more than 9.5% are singletons. The sample comprised central memory CD4+ T cells from blood. These TCRs come from a man between 18 and 35 years old in good health.

The chain combines TRBV28 with TRBJ2-1; 9 positions match TRBD1. V was clipped by 6 bases and J by 8 bases; unmatched bases: 5. This CDR3 is 13 amino acids long. Germline CDR1 and CDR2: MDHEN and SYDVKM. CDR3 protein: CASRGQGRDEQFF. DNA of the CDR3: TGTGCCAGCAGAGGACAGGGGAGGGATGAGCAGTTCTTC.

This clone was counted at least ten times. V and J are TRBV7-2 and TRBJ1-4, with 9 bases identical to TRBD1. This CDR3 is 17 amino acids long. The ends lost 5 bases at V and 8 bases at J; junction bases unmatched: 15. The V gene's germline CDR1 is SGHTA and CDR2 FQGNSA. The CDR3 reads CASSLRTPQGAGEKLFF. CDR3 nucleotides: TGTGCCAGCAGCCTACGGACCCCACAGGGGGCGGGAGAAAAACTGTTTTTT.

This clone was picked up a small number of times. The rearrangement joins TRBV14 to TRBJ1-2; D not certain. The germline gives CDR1 SGHDN, CDR2 FVKESK. This CDR3 spans 16 amino acids. The germline V and J ends were trimmed by 2 bases and 2 bases, with 15 bases remaining between them. The CDR3 sequence: CASSQRIGSFNYGYTF. The CDR3 nucleotides read TGTGCCAGCAGCCAACGAATAGGAAGCTTCAACTATGGCTACACCTTC. The whole variable domain, filled in from reference TRBV14 and TRBJ1-2, reads EAGVTQFPSHSVIEKGQTVTLRCDPISGHDNLYWYRRVMGKEIKFLLHFVKESKQDESGMPNNRFLAERTGGTYSTLKVQPAELEDSGVYFCASSQRIGSFNYGYTFGSGTRLTVV.

There are a few counts of this clone. V usage is TRBV4-1 and J usage is TRBJ1-3; a possible D gene is TRBD1 (5 bases). The germline gives CDR1 MGHRA, CDR2 YSYEKL. V dropped 4 bases and J dropped 1 base, with 11 bases sitting between them. This CDR3 is built from 15 residues. The CDR3 DNA sequence: TGCGCCAGCAGCCTCCTCGGGGGGTCTGGAAACACCATATATTTT. Protein: CASSLLGGSGNTIYF.

V usage is TRBV25-1 and J usage is TRBJ2-4, with D perhaps matching TRBD1 (6 bases). The CDR3 loop spans 15 amino acids. V lost 3 bases, J lost 0 bases, and 9 bases lay in between. CDR1 MGHDK and CDR2 SYGVNS come from the germline V gene. CDR3 coding DNA: TGTGCCAGCAGTGAGCAGGGGCTAGCCAAAAACATTCAGTACTTC. It encodes CASSEQGLAKNIQYF.

In its sample, this clone was seen a few times. The V gene is TRBV9, the J gene TRBJ1-2, with D perhaps TRBD1 (6 bases). V was pared by 4 bases and J by 1 base, with 11 bases between. The CDR3 sequence is 14 residues long. Germline-derived CDR1 and CDR2 are SGDLS and YYNGEE. For the CDR3, the DNA is TGTGCCAGCAGCCTACGGACAGTTAACTATGGCTACACCTTC. It translates to CASSLRTVNYGYTF.

This chain uses TRBV9 with TRBJ1-2, with 9 nucleotides matching TRBD1. V shed 4 bases, J shed 4 bases, and the junction held 2 bases outside the gene matches. Germline assignment: CDR1 SGDLS and CDR2 YYNGEE. The CDR3 has 13 amino acids. CDR3 protein: CASSTDRGYGYTF. The CDR3 DNA reads TGTGCCAGCAGCACGGACAGGGGCTATGGCTACACCTTC.

V and J are TRBV12-5 and TRBJ1-1, with D hard to call. Per the germline V gene, CDR1 is LGHNT and CDR2 is FRNRAP. With 6 bases removed from V and 7 bases from J, the gap between germline ends came to 12 bases. The CDR3 contains 12 residues. CDR3 loop: CASGLGLGEAFF. For the CDR3, the DNA is TGTGCTAGTGGACTCGGGTTGGGTGAAGCTTTCTTT. Full variable domain (outside the CDR3, taken from reference TRBV12-5 and TRBJ1-1): DARVTQTPRHKVTEMGQEVTMRCQPILGHNTVFWYRQTMMQGLELLAYFRNRAPLDDSGMPKDRFSAEMPDATLATLKIQPSEPRDSAVYFCASGLGLGEAFFGQGTRLTVV.

This clone was picked up a small number of times. The chain uses TRBV11-3 and TRBJ1-5; D gene ambiguous. The V end lost 1 base, the J end lost 4 bases, and 5 bases lay between the germline ends. The CDR3 has 13 residues. Germline CDR1 SGHNT, CDR2 YENEEA. CDR3 nucleotides: TGTGCCAGCAGCTTAGTGCTTAATCAGCCCCAGCATTTT. The encoded protein is CASSLVLNQPQHF.

The table lists this clone with a few counts. V is TRBV30 and J is TRBJ1-2; D unresolved. V was pared by 3 bases and J by 0 bases, with 8 bases between. Germline loops: CDR1 GTSNPN, CDR2 SVGIG (reference sequence). The CDR3 covers 13 residues. The CDR3 sequence: CAWSGRANYGYTF. The CDR3 coding sequence is TGTGCCTGGAGCGGGAGGGCTAACTATGGCTACACCTTC.

The gene calls are TRBV5-1 and TRBJ1-5; D unclear. CDR3 length: 13 residues. Germline lookup yields CDR1 SGHRS and CDR2 YFSETQ. V lost 0 bases to trimming and J lost 9 bases, with 10 bases between them. Here the CDR3 DNA reads TGCGCCAGCAGCTTGGTTGCGGGATCGCCCCAGCATTTT. It codes for CASSLVAGSPQHF.

This clone was found a few times. The chain recombines TRBV6-5 with TRBJ1-6; D might be TRBD1 (5 bases). The CDR3 covers 14 residues. V shed 7 bases and J shed 9 bases, with 16 bases lying between them. CDR1 and CDR2 (germline): MNHEY, SVGAGI. The CDR3 bases are TGTGCCAGCAAAGTCGGGGGTAGGGGTTCACCCCTCCACTTT. The encoded protein is CASKVGGRGSPLHF.

The V gene is TRBV7-8, the J gene TRBJ1-6; no reliable D call. V gave up 1 base and J gave up 7 bases, with 8 bases separating them. CDR3 length: 14 amino acids. Germline lookup yields CDR1 SGHVS and CDR2 FQNEAQ. This CDR3 reads CASSLVDGNSPLHF. The CDR3 bases are TGTGCCAGCAGCTTAGTGGACGGGAATTCACCCCTCCACTTT.

This clone has just a few counts. The chain is built from TRBV28 and TRBJ2-7; D might be TRBD1 (6 bases). In germline, CDR1 is MDHEN, CDR2 SYDVKM. The length of the CDR3 is 12 residues. The V gene lost 1 base and the J gene lost 9 bases, with 10 bases spanning the gap. CDR3 sequence reads: CASSLYSTGQYF. The CDR3 nucleotides read TGTGCCAGCAGTTTATACTCGACAGGGCAGTACTTC.

The J gene is TRBJ2-5, the V gene TRBV7-9; 10 nucleotides agree with TRBD2. Germline loops: CDR1 SEHNR, CDR2 FQNEAQ (reference sequence). The CDR3 sequence is 15 residues long. Trimming removed 5 bases from V and 2 bases from J; junction bases left unmatched: 5. The CDR3 nucleotides read TGTGCCAGCAGCCTCCCTAGCGGGGGACAAGAGACCCAGTACTTC. Translated: CASSLPSGGQETQYF.

This chain joins TRBV20-1 and TRBJ2-7; tentatively, D is TRBD2 (6 bases). CDR1 and CDR2 from the germline V gene are DFQATT and SNEGSKA (reference sequence). V was trimmed by 7 bases and J by 4 bases, leaving 11 bases between them. This CDR3 has 11 residues. The CDR3 reads CSERAGYEQYF. Here the CDR3 DNA reads TGCAGTGAGCGGGCCGGATACGAGCAGTACTTC.

The CDR3 DNA follows: TGTGCCAGCAGGCCGGACGGCAACAATGAGCAGTTCTTC. This codes for CASRPDGNNEQFF. The rearrangement uses TRBV2 and TRBJ2-1; the D is unclear. The germline CDR1 and CDR2 sequences are SNHLY and FYNNEI. Trimming removed 6 bases at V and 5 bases at J, with 11 bases between. The CDR3 runs to 13 residues.

The J gene is TRBJ2-7, the V gene TRBV7-9; D may be TRBD1 (6 bases). The germline gives CDR1 SEHNR, CDR2 FQNEAQ (reference sequence). This CDR3 comprises 13 residues. Trimming pared 5 bases from V and 5 bases from J, leaving 13 bases between. The CDR3 spells CASSPWGQDEQYF. For the CDR3, the DNA is TGTGCCAGCAGCCCTTGGGGGCAGGACGAGCAGTACTTC.

This clone was observed once. The chain is built from TRBV7-8 and TRBJ2-7; 11 positions agree with TRBD1. The CDR3 extends over 15 amino acids. CDR1 is SGHVS, CDR2 FQNEAQ, per germline. V was clipped by 3 bases and J by 2 bases; unmatched bases: 3. In DNA, the CDR3 is TGTGCCAGCAGCTTGGGGACAGGGGGTACCTACGAGCAGTACTTC. It translates to CASSLGTGGTYEQYF.

The J gene is TRBJ2-2, the V gene TRBV9; 12 bases map to TRBD2. The V and J ends lost 0 bases and 5 bases, in that order; junction bases with no gene match: 2. This CDR3 is built from 16 residues. Germline CDR1 reads SGDLS; CDR2 reads YYNGEE. The CDR3 DNA is TGTGCCAGCAGCGTAGGCGGACTAGCGGGAACCGGGGAGCTGTTTTTT. This translates into CASSVGGLAGTGELFF.

Only a few counts were recorded for this clone. The J gene is TRBJ2-5, the V gene TRBV7-2; 8 nucleotides align to TRBD2. The ends lost 5 bases at V and 3 bases at J; junction bases unmatched: 5. This CDR3 region has 14 residues. Germline lookup yields CDR1 SGHTA and CDR2 FQGNSA. The CDR3, as DNA: TGTGCCAGCAGCCGAGGAGCGGGGGAAGAGACCCAGTACTTC. This gives the protein CASSRGAGEETQYF.

This clone has at least ten counts. The V gene is TRBV7-3, the J gene TRBJ1-2; 9 bases match TRBD1. The CDR3 length is 12 residues. Germline lookup yields CDR1 SGHTA and CDR2 FQGTGA. The ends lost 5 bases at V and 8 bases at J; junction bases unmatched: 3. CDR3 nucleotides: TGTGCCAGCAGCCCCGGGACAGGGGGCTACACCTTC. Its translation: CASSPGTGGYTF.

This clone was seen repeatedly, ten times or more. The chain links TRBV5-1 to TRBJ2-1; the match to TRBD2 covers 12 bases. The trim removed 4 bases at V and 7 bases at J, leaving 6 bases unmatched. The germline V gene encodes CDR1 SGHRS and CDR2 YFSETQ. The CDR3 is 15 amino acids. The CDR3 DNA reads as TGCGCCAGCAGCCCTAGCGGGAGGGCCGAGAATGAGCAGTTCTTC. It codes for CASSPSGRAENEQFF.

The chain couples TRBV7-9 to TRBJ2-5; TRBD1 matches 10 bases. J was trimmed by 9 bases and V by 5 bases; bases with no gene match: 9. The CDR3 runs 14 residues. Germline V lookup: CDR1 SEHNR, CDR2 FQNEAQ (reference sequence). Written as DNA, the CDR3 is TGTGCCAGCAGCCCGGACAGGGGGTTAGGAGCCCAGTACTTC. As protein: CASSPDRGLGAQYF.

This chain connects TRBV4-1 to TRBJ2-4; TRBD2 aligns across 7 bases. Per germline, CDR1 MGHRA and CDR2 YSYEKL. The CDR3 is made up of 16 amino acids. Trimming at V came to 5 bases and at J to 1 base, leaving 8 bases not matched to a gene. The chain's CDR3 is CASSLQWEGAKNIQYF. The CDR3, as DNA: TGCGCCAGCAGCTTACAATGGGAGGGGGCCAAAAACATTCAGTACTTC.

This chain links TRBV5-4 with TRBJ2-7; perhaps TRBD1 as D (6 bases). CDR3 length: 13 amino acids. Trimming shortened V by 4 bases and J by 3 bases, and 11 bases separated the two germline ends. Germline CDR1 reads SGHNT; CDR2 reads YYREEE (reference sequence). The CDR3 loop is CASSRGGYYEQYF. The CDR3 DNA sequence: TGTGCCAGCAGCCGTGGGGGCTACTACGAGCAGTACTTC.

The genes are TRBV5-4 and TRBJ2-7; D is undetermined. Per the germline V gene, CDR1 is SGHNT and CDR2 is YYREEE (reference sequence). The ends were cut back, 3 bases at V and 3 bases at J, with 13 bases in the middle. CDR3 length equals 14 residues. CDR3 region: CASSSPPGIYEQYF. DNA for the CDR3: TGTGCCAGCAGCTCCCCTCCTGGGATCTACGAGCAGTACTTC.

This clone was detected many times. V is TRBV27 and J is TRBJ1-6, with 7 bases identical to TRBD1. CDR3 length: 14 amino acids. The V gene end was trimmed by 3 bases and the J gene end by 6 bases; junction bases not matched to a gene: 2. Germline V CDR1 and CDR2: MNHEY, SMNVEV (reference sequence). The CDR3 DNA reads as TGTGCCAGCAGTTTCCAGGGGGGTAATTCACCCCTCCACTTT. Encoded protein: CASSFQGGNSPLHF.